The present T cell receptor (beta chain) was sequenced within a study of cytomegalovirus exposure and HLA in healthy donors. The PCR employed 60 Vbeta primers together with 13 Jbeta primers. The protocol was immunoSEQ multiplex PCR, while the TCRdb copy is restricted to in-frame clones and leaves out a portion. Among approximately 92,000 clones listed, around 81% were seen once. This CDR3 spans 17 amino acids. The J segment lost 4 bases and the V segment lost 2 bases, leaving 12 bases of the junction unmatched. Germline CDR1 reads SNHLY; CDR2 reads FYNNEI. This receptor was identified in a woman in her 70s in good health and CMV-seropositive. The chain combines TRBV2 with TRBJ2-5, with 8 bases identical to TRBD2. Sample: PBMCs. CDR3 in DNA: TGTGCCAGCAGTGAACGAGGGACGGGAGGGCCGTTAGAGACCCAGTACTTC. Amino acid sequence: CASSERGTGGPLETQYF.